Below are 15 T cell receptor beta chains sequenced from a single sample in a study of cytomegalovirus exposure and HLA in healthy donors. Amplification used 60 Vbeta primers and 13 Jbeta primers. The repertoire was sequenced with immunoSEQ multiplex PCR; TCRdb's copy has only in-frame clones and lacks some. The table shows around 130,000 clones, with roughly 87% occurring only once. The sequencing sample was made of PBMCs. The receptors stem from a young woman in good health and CMV-seronegative.

The chain couples TRBV29-1 to TRBJ1-2, with D perhaps TRBD1 (5 bases). The germline V and J ends were trimmed by 3 bases and 4 bases, with 9 bases remaining between them. Germline V gene lookup returns CDR1 SQVTM and CDR2 ANQGSEA. The CDR3 is made up of 12 amino acids. The CDR3 nucleotides are TGCAGCGTTGATTGGGGGGGCTATGGCTACACCTTC. Its protein product is CSVDWGGYGYTF. Looking up the rest from reference TRBV29-1 and TRBJ1-2 gives the full variable domain: SAVISQKPSRDICQRGTSLTIQCQVDSQVTMMFWYRQQPGQSLTLIATANQGSEATYESGFVIDKFPISRPNLTFSTLTVSNMSPEDSSIYLCSVDWGGYGYTFGSGTRLTVV.

The chain recombines TRBV7-9 with TRBJ2-7; a possible D gene is TRBD2 (6 bases). Trimming removed 3 bases at V and 6 bases at J, with 15 bases between. Germline CDR1 is SEHNR and CDR2 is FQNEAQ (reference sequence). This CDR3 has 14 amino acids. The CDR3 DNA sequence: TGTGCCAGCAGCTTGGCAACTAGCTCCGGCGAGCAGTACTTC. As protein: CASSLATSSGEQYF.

The rearrangement links TRBV19 to TRBJ1-2; 8 bases align to TRBD1. The trim removed 6 bases at V and 2 bases at J, leaving 8 bases unmatched. Germline V gene sequence: CDR1 LNHDA, CDR2 SQIVND (reference sequence). CDR3 length: 15 residues. Written as DNA, the CDR3 is TGTGCCAGTAGACCGGGGACAGGTGCCAACTATGGCTACACCTTC. This encodes CASRPGTGANYGYTF.

This clone was counted a single time. The V call is TRBV6-1, the J call TRBJ1-1, with D tentatively TRBD1 (5 bases). Trimming took off 6 bases at V and 4 bases at J, with 15 bases between the two ends. The CDR3 is 14 residues long. Germline CDR1 and CDR2: MNHNS and SASEGT. As DNA, the CDR3 is TGTGCCAGCAGCTCCCCCAGGGTCGGCACTGAAGCTTTCTTT. Translated, it gives CASSSPRVGTEAFF.

This rearrangement joins TRBV29-1 to TRBJ2-7; 9 nucleotides agree with TRBD1. With 6 bases clipped from V and 2 bases from J, the junction kept 5 bases outside the gene matches. The CDR3 runs 13 residues. Germline assignment: CDR1 SQVTM and CDR2 ANQGSEA. CDR3 residues: CSVGTGPPYEQYF. In DNA, the CDR3 is TGCAGCGTCGGGACAGGGCCTCCCTACGAGCAGTACTTC.

The CDR3 DNA is TGTGCCACCAGCAGAGATAGCCTAGAAGTGGGCGAGCAGTACTTC. It encodes CATSRDSLEVGEQYF. The chain carries TRBV15 and TRBJ2-7, with unresolved D. This CDR3 comprises 15 residues. Trimming left V 0 bases short and J 6 bases short, with 15 bases between. Per germline, CDR1 LNHNV and CDR2 YYDKDF (reference sequence).

The V gene is TRBV6-4, the J gene TRBJ2-1; D remains ambiguous. Germline V gene sequence: CDR1 MRHNA, CDR2 SNTAGT. The CDR3 totals 12 residues. V lost 0 bases and J lost 10, with 7 bases in between. The CDR3 DNA sequence: TGTGCCAGCAGTGACTCGTCCGGGGAGCAGTTCTTC. Residues: CASSDSSGEQFF.

The chain has TRBV11-3 and TRBJ2-5; 7 bases align to TRBD1. CDR1 SGHNT and CDR2 YENEEA come from the germline V gene. There are 13 residues in the CDR3. Unmatched junction bases numbered 6, after V lost 2 bases and J lost 9 bases. In nucleotides, the CDR3 is TGTGCCAGCAGCTTATCGTCCCAGGGGGCCCAGTACTTC. Translation gives CASSLSSQGAQYF.

This clone was picked up a small number of times. In DNA form, the CDR3 reads TGTGCCAGCAGCCTCAGGGGGAACACTGAAGCTTTCTTT. This sequence encodes CASSLRGNTEAFF. The rearrangement links TRBV28 to TRBJ1-1; a weak D match, TRBD1 (6 bases). V was pared by 6 bases and J by 1 base, with 9 bases between. This CDR3 comprises 13 residues. Looked up from germline, CDR1 is MDHEN and CDR2 is SYDVKM.

The chain carries TRBV27 and TRBJ1-1, with TRBD1 identical over 7 bases. Germline V gene sequence: CDR1 MNHEY, CDR2 SMNVEV (reference sequence). Trimming cost V 8 bases and J 10 bases; bases outside gene matches: 13. This CDR3 spans 13 amino acids. CDR3 sequence (DNA): TGTGCCAGCTCCAGACAGGGAGACGGTGGAGCTTTCTTT. Translating gives CASSRQGDGGAFF.

The chain uses TRBV5-5 and TRBJ1-1; TRBD1 might be the D (5 bases). Trimming cost V 3 bases and J 0 bases, with 18 bases left between them. Germline loops: CDR1 SGHKS, CDR2 YYEKEE (reference sequence). This CDR3 has 17 amino acids. CDR3 amino acids: CASSSGRGAGLNTEAFF. DNA for the CDR3: TGTGCCAGCAGCTCAGGGCGGGGTGCGGGGCTGAACACTGAAGCTTTCTTT. Complete variable domain (other parts from reference TRBV5-5 and TRBJ1-1): DAGVTQSPTHLIKTRGQQVTLRCSPISGHKSVSWYQQVLGQGPQFIFQYYEKEERGRGNFPDRFSARQFPNYSSELNVNALLLGDSALYLCASSSGRGAGLNTEAFFGQGTRLTVV.

In this sample, this clone turned up once. This chain connects TRBV19 to TRBJ1-6, with D maybe TRBD1 (6 bases). The CDR3 sequence is 16 residues long. V was trimmed by 5 bases and J by 7 bases, leaving 18 bases between them. The germline V gene has CDR1 LNHDA and CDR2 SQIVND (reference sequence). In DNA form, the CDR3 reads TGTGCCAGTAGTCCTATCCCCGGACAGAGAAATTCACCCCTCCACTTT. The encoded protein is CASSPIPGQRNSPLHF.

The chain links TRBV9 to TRBJ1-2; D remains unclear. Germline V gene sequence: CDR1 SGDLS, CDR2 YYNGEE. The CDR3 length is 13 residues. The germline V and J ends were trimmed by 0 bases and 0 bases, with 3 bases remaining between them. This CDR3 reads CASSVDTNYGYTF. CDR3 nucleotides: TGTGCCAGCAGCGTAGACACTAACTATGGCTACACCTTC.

The V call is TRBV16, the J call TRBJ2-7, with D unresolved. Between the trimmed V and J ends, which lost 2 bases and 2 bases, there was a span of 7 bases. This CDR3 is built from 13 residues. CDR1 and CDR2 from the germline V gene are KGHSY and FQNENV. The CDR3 region has the DNA TGTGCCAGCAGCCAACACAGAACCTACGAGCAGTACTTC. Its protein product is CASSQHRTYEQYF.

This chain joins TRBV29-1 and TRBJ1-3, with 7 bases fitting TRBD1. CDR1 and CDR2 (germline): SQVTM, ANQGSEA. The V segment lost 6 bases and the J segment 4 bases; nucleotides outside the gene matches: 9. The CDR3 length is 14 residues. The CDR3 sequence is CSVSGGTGGNTIYF. Written as DNA, the CDR3 is TGCAGCGTCTCAGGGGGTACGGGCGGAAACACCATATATTTT. Looking up the rest from reference TRBV29-1 and TRBJ1-3 gives the full variable domain: SAVISQKPSRDICQRGTSLTIQCQVDSQVTMMFWYRQQPGQSLTLIATANQGSEATYESGFVIDKFPISRPNLTFSTLTVSNMSPEDSSIYLCSVSGGTGGNTIYFGEGSWLTVV.